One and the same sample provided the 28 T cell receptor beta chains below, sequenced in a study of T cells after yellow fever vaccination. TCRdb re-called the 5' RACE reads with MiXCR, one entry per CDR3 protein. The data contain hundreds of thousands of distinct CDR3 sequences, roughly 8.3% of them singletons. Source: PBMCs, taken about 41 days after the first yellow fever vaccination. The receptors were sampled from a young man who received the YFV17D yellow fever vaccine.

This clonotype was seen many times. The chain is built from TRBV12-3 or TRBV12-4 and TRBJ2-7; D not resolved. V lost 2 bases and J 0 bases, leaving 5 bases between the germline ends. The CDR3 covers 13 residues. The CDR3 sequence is CASSLTPSYEQYV. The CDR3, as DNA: TGTGCCAGCAGTTTAACACCCTCCTACGAGCAGTACGTC.

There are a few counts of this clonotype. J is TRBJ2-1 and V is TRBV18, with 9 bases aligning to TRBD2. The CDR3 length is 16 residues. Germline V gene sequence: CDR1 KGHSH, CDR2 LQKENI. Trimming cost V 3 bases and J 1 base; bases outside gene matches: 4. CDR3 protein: CASSPLAGGSYNEQFF. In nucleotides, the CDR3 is TGTGCCAGCTCACCTCTCGCGGGGGGGTCCTACAATGAGCAGTTCTTC.

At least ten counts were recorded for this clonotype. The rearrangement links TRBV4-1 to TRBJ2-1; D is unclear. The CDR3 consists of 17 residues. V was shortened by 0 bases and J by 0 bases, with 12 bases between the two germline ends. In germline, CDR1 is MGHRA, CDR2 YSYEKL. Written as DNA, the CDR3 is TGCGCCAGCAGCCAAGAACGATTCGAGATCTCCTACAATGAGCAGTTCTTC. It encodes CASSQERFEISYNEQFF.

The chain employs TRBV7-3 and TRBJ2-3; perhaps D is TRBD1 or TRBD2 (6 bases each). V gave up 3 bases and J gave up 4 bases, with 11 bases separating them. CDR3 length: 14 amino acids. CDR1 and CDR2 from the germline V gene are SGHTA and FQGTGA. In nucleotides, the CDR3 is TGTGCCAGCAGCTTCATGGGGGGCTCAGATACGCAGTATTTT. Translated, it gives CASSFMGGSDTQYF.

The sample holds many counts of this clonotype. The CDR3 bases are TGCGCCAGCAGCCTCCGACTAGCGGGGCCCCAGGGGACCCAGTACTTC. This gives the protein CASSLRLAGPQGTQYF. The chain joins TRBV4-3 to TRBJ2-5; TRBD2 matches 11 bases. The CDR3 covers 16 residues. Germline V lookup: CDR1 LGHNA, CDR2 YSLEER. V lost 4 bases, J lost 7 bases, and 11 bases stayed unmatched.

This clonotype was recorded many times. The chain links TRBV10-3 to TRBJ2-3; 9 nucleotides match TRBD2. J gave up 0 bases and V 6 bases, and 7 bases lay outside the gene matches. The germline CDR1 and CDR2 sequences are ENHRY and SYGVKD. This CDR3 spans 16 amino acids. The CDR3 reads CAISRRSGGSTDTQYF. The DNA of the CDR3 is TGTGCCATCAGCCGGAGGAGCGGGGGGAGCACAGATACGCAGTATTTT.

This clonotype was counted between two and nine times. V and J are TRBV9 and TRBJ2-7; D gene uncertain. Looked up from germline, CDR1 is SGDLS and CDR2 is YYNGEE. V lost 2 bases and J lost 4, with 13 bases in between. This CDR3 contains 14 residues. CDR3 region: CASSVGSDGYEQYV. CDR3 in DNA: TGTGCCAGCAGCGTGGGATCGGACGGGTACGAGCAGTACGTC.

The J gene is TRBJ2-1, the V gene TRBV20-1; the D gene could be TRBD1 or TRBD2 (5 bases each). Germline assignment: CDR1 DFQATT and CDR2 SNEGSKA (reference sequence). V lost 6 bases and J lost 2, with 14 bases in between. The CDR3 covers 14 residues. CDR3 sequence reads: CSAPIGATYNEQFF. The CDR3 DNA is TGCAGTGCCCCGATCGGGGCGACCTACAATGAGCAGTTCTTC.

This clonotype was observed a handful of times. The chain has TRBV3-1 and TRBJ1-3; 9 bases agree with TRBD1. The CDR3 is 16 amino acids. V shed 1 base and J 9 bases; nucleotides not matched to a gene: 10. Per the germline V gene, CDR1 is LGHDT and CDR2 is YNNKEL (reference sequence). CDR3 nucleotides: TGTGCCAGCAGCCAAGGGACAGGGGAATCGTGGAGCACCATATATTTT. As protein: CASSQGTGESWSTIYF.

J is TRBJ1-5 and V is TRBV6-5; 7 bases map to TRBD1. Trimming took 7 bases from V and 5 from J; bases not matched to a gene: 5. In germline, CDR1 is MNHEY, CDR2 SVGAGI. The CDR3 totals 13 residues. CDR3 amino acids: CASTWGTDQPQHF. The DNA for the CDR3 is TGTGCCAGCACATGGGGGACAGATCAGCCCCAGCATTTT.

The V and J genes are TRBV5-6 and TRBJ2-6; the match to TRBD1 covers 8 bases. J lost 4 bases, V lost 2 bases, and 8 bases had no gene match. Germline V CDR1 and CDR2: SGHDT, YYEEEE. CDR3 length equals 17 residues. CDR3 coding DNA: TGTGCCAGCAGCTTTTGGACAGGGTCTGCCGGGGCCAACGTCCTGACTTTC. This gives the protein CASSFWTGSAGANVLTF.

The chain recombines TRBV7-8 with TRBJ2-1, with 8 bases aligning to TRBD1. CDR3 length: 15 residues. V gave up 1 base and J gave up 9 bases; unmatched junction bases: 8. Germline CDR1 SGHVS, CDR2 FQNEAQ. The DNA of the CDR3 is TGTGCCAGCAGCTTAGGGCAGGGGGCTTGGGGTGAGCAGTTCTTC. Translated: CASSLGQGAWGEQFF.

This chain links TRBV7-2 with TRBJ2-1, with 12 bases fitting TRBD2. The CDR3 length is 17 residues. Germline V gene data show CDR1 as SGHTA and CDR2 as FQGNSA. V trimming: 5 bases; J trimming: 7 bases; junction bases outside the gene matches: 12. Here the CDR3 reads CASSRTSGGSSTNEQFF. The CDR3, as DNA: TGTGCCAGCAGCCGTACTAGCGGGGGGTCCAGTACAAATGAGCAGTTCTTC.

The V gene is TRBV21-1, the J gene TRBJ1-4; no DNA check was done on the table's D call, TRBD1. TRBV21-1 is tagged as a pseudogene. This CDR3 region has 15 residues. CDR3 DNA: TGTGCCAGCAGCAAAGGGACAGACTATAATGAAAAACTGTTTTTT. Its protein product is CASSKGTDYNEKLFF.

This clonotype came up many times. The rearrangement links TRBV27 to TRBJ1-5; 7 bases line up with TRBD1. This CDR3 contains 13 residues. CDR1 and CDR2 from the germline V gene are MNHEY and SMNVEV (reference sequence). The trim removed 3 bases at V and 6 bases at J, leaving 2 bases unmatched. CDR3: CASSFEGAQPQHF. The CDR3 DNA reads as TGTGCCAGCAGTTTTGAGGGGGCTCAGCCCCAGCATTTT.

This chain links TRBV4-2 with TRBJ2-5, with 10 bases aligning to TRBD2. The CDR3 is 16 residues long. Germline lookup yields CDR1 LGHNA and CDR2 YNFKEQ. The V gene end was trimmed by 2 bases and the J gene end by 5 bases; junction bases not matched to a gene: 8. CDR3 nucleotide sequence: TGTGCCAGCAGCCAAACCCAGCGGGGGGGCCGGGAGACCCAGTACTTC. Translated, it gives CASSQTQRGGRETQYF.

This chain's CDR3 is CASSPPGGYEQYV. In DNA form, the CDR3 reads TGTGCCAGCAGCCCCCCGGGAGGCTACGAGCAGTACGTC. This chain uses TRBV7-9 with TRBJ2-7, with 7 nucleotides matching TRBD2. V lost 5 bases, J lost 3 bases, and 4 bases stayed unmatched. The CDR3 consists of 13 residues. Germline CDR1 SEHNR, CDR2 FQNEAQ (reference sequence).

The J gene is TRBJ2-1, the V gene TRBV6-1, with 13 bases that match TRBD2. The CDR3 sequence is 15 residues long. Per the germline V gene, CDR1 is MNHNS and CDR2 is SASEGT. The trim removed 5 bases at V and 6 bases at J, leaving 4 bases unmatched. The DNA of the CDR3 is TGTGCCAGCAGTCGACTAGCGGGGGGTGGCAATGAGCAGTTCTTC. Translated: CASSRLAGGGNEQFF.

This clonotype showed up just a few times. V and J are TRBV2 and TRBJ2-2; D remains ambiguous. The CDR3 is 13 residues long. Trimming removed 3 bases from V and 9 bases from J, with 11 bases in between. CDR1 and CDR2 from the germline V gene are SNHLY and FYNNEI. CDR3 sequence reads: CASSERPDRELFF. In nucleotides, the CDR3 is TGTGCCAGCAGTGAGCGCCCGGACCGGGAGCTGTTTTTT.

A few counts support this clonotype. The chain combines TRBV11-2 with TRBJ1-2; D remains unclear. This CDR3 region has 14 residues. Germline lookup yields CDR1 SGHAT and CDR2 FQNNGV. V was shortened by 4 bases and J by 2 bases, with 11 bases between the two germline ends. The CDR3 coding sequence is TGTGCCAGCAGCTCACGGGAGCGAAACTATGGCTACACCTTC. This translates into CASSSRERNYGYTF. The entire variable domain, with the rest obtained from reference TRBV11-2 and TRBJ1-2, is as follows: EAGVAQSPRYKIIEKRQSVAFWCNPISGHATLYWYQQILGQGPKLLIQFQNNGVVDDSQLPKDRFSAERLKGVDSTLKIQPAKLEDSAVYLCASSSRERNYGYTFGSGTRLTVV.

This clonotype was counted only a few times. CDR3 nucleotide sequence: TGTGCCAGCAGCTCGGACGGCACTGAAGCTTTCTTT. As protein: CASSSDGTEAFF. The chain has TRBV5-4 and TRBJ1-1; D is uncertain. Germline V CDR1 and CDR2: SGHNT, YYREEE (reference sequence). Between the trimmed V and J ends, which lost 3 bases and 4 bases, there was a span of 7 bases. The CDR3 runs to 12 residues.

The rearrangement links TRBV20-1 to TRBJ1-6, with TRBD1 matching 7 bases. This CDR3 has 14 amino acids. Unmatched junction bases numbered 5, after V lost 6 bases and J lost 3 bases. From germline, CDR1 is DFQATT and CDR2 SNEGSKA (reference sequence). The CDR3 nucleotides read TGCAGTGCAGGGGGCGGGGTCTATAATTCACCCCTCCACTTT. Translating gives CSAGGGVYNSPLHF.

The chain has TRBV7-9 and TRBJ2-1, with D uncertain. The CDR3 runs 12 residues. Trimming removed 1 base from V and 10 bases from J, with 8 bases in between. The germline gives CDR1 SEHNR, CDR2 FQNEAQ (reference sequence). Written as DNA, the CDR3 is TGTGCCAGCAGCTTAGTACTTTCCGAGCAGTTCTTC. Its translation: CASSLVLSEQFF.

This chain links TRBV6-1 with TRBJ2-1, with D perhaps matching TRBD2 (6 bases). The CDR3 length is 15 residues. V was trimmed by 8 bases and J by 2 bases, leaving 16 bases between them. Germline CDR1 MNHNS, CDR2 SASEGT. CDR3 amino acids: CASGTPLVAYNEQFF. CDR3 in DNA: TGTGCCAGCGGGACTCCGCTAGTCGCCTACAATGAGCAGTTCTTC.

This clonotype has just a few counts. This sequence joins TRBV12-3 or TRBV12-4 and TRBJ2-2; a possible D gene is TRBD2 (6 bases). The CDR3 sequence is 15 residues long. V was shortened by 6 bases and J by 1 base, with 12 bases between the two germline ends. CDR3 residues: CASSRRGLNTGELFF. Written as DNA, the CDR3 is TGTGCCAGCAGCCGTAGGGGACTGAACACCGGGGAGCTGTTTTTT.

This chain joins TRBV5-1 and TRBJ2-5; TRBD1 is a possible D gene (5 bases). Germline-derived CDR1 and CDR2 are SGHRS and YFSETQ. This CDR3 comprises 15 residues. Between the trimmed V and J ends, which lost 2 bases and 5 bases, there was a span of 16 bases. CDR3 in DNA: TGCGCCAGCAGCTTCCAAGGGGCCCAAGGGGAGACCCAGTACTTC. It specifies CASSFQGAQGETQYF.

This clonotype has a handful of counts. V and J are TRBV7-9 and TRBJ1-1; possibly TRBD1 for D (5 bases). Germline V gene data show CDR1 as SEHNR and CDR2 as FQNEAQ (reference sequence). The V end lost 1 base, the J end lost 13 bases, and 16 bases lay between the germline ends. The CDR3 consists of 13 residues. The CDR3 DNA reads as TGTGCCAGCAGCTTAGAGGGGTCCAGTTCTAATTTCTTT. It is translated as CASSLEGSSSNFF.

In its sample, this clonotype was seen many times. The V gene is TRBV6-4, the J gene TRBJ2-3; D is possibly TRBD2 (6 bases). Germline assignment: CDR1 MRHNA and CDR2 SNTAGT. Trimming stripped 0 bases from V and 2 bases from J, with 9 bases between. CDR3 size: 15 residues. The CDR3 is CASSDSSSATDTQYF. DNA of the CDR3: TGTGCCAGCAGTGACTCGTCTAGCGCCACAGATACGCAGTATTTT.